What follows are 23 T cell receptor beta chains derived from one specimen sequenced in a study of shared clonotypes between healthy human individuals. Method: immunoSEQ multiplex PCR; TCRdb's copy keeps in-frame clones and lacks some. The sample records 2 million to 2.5 million clones, about 90% being singletons. Specimen: naive CD4+ T cells from PBMCs. The subset denotes: CD45RA+ positively selected. These TCRs come from a man between 18 and 29 years old in good health. Some clones in this sample may be carry-over from other donors' samples.

This clone came up once. The chain has TRBV10-3 and TRBJ1-5; no definite D call. The CDR3 loop spans 13 amino acids. With 3 bases removed from V and 5 bases from J, the gap between germline ends came to 8 bases. The germline gives CDR1 ENHRY, CDR2 SYGVKD. CDR3 residues: CAISDRVDQPQHF. Here the CDR3 DNA reads TGTGCCATCAGTGATCGGGTGGATCAGCCCCAGCATTTT.

This rearrangement joins TRBV28 to TRBJ1-2; no reliable D call. The CDR3 is 12 residues long. The V end was cut by 6 bases, the J end by 8 bases, with 13 bases between. The germline gives CDR1 MDHEN, CDR2 SYDVKM. CDR3 coding DNA: TGTGCCAGCAGACTCGCGACGGGAGGCTACACCTTC. This translates into CASRLATGGYTF.

Concerning this clone itself: The same CDR3 also results from other DNA sequences found in this sample. The chain recombines TRBV6-5 with TRBJ2-7, with D hard to call. The CDR3 runs 14 residues. Germline CDR1 and CDR2: MNHEY and SVGAGI. Trimming cost V 0 bases and J 2 bases, with 8 bases left between them. CDR3 coding DNA: TGTGCCAGCAGTTACTCTGGCCAGACCTACGAGCAGTACTTC. Protein: CASSYSGQTYEQYF.

The rearrangement links TRBV28 to TRBJ1-5; D remains ambiguous. Per germline, CDR1 MDHEN and CDR2 SYDVKM. The V end lost 7 bases, the J end lost 0 bases, and 19 bases lay between the germline ends. CDR3 length equals 17 residues. CDR3: CASKGSFSDYSNQPQHF. The DNA of the CDR3 is TGTGCCAGCAAAGGGAGCTTCAGCGATTATAGCAATCAGCCCCAGCATTTT.

The chain joins TRBV7-8 to TRBJ1-1; D remains unclear. There are 17 residues in the CDR3. The ends were cut back, 4 bases at V and 0 bases at J, with 18 bases in the middle. The V gene's germline CDR1 is SGHVS and CDR2 FQNEAQ. Here the CDR3 reads CASSSNPDPWVNTEAFF. Written as DNA, the CDR3 is TGTGCCAGCAGCTCTAACCCGGATCCATGGGTGAACACTGAAGCTTTCTTT.

This clone appeared a single time. The chain joins TRBV14 to TRBJ2-1; D gene unclear. This CDR3 has 13 amino acids. Germline CDR1 reads SGHDN; CDR2 reads FVKESK. V shed 4 bases and J shed 9 bases, with 13 bases lying between them. The CDR3 bases are TGTGCCAGCAGCCCGGAGTTTGTTGGTGAGCAGTTCTTC. It yields the protein CASSPEFVGEQFF.

This sequence joins TRBV11-2 and TRBJ2-2; perhaps TRBD2 as D (6 bases). V lost 5 bases and J 0 bases, leaving 13 bases between the germline ends. The germline V gene has CDR1 SGHAT and CDR2 FQNNGV. The CDR3 contains 16 residues. The CDR3 loop reads CASSPRRAANTGELFF. The CDR3 DNA reads TGTGCCAGCAGCCCTAGGAGGGCAGCGAACACCGGGGAGCTGTTTTTT.

The chain has TRBV18 and TRBJ2-1, with D perhaps matching TRBD1 (6 bases). Between the trimmed V and J ends, which lost 4 bases and 4 bases, there was a span of 11 bases. Germline loops: CDR1 KGHSH, CDR2 LQKENI. The length of the CDR3 is 14 residues. CDR3 in amino acids: CASSQQGAYNEQFF. The CDR3 nucleotides read TGTGCCAGCTCACAACAGGGAGCTTACAATGAGCAGTTCTTC.

The chain combines TRBV18 with TRBJ2-7; 7 positions match TRBD2. The germline V gene encodes CDR1 KGHSH and CDR2 LQKENI. V lost 2 bases to trimming and J lost 3 bases; unmatched junction nucleotides: 4. This CDR3 has 14 amino acids. CDR3 nucleotides: TGTGCCAGCTCACCAGCTAGCGGTTACTACGAGCAGTACTTC. Translated, it gives CASSPASGYYEQYF.

This chain joins TRBV7-9 and TRBJ2-2, with 8 positions matching TRBD2. V dropped 5 bases and J dropped 4; count of bases not matched to a gene: 12. The CDR3 has 17 residues. Germline V gives CDR1 SEHNR, CDR2 FQNEAQ (reference sequence). The CDR3 DNA reads as TGTGCCAGCAGCCCACCCGGGGGGGGGCGAATCACCGGGGAGCTGTTTTTT. Protein product: CASSPPGGGRITGELFF.

The chain uses TRBV5-1 and TRBJ2-7; 9 bases align to TRBD1. The CDR3 runs 14 residues. Per germline, CDR1 SGHRS and CDR2 YFSETQ. Germline trimming cut 2 bases from V and 9 bases from J; bases unmatched to any gene: 9. The CDR3 bases are TGCGCCAGCAGCTTACAGGGGGCGCTGGAAGGGCAGTACTTC. Encoded protein: CASSLQGALEGQYF.

This rearrangement joins TRBV7-9 to TRBJ2-5; TRBD1 matches 9 bases. The J call is in doubt because the DNA end fits TRBJ2-7 better. CDR3 length: 14 residues. Germline V gene sequence: CDR1 SEHNR, CDR2 FQNEAQ (reference sequence). The CDR3: CASSPTGQGLEQYF. The CDR3 region has the DNA TGTGCCAGCAGCCCTACGGGACAGGGCCTCGAGCAGTACTTC.

The chain carries TRBV28 and TRBJ1-5; 7 bases match TRBD1. CDR1 and CDR2 from the germline V gene are MDHEN and SYDVKM. The CDR3 loop spans 13 amino acids. V was pared by 6 bases and J by 5 bases, with 4 bases of the junction left unmatched. The CDR3 nucleotides read TGTGCCAGCAGGGACAGGTTGGATCAGCCCCAGCATTTT. Its protein product is CASRDRLDQPQHF.

The chain employs TRBV28 and TRBJ2-1; TRBD2 aligns across 10 bases. CDR1 MDHEN and CDR2 SYDVKM come from the germline V gene. Germline trimming cut 2 bases from V and 0 bases from J; bases unmatched to any gene: 7. The CDR3 is 18 amino acids. For the CDR3, the DNA is TGTGCCAGCAGTTTAGCTAGCGGGGGCGGACCCTCCTACAATGAGCAGTTCTTC. This sequence encodes CASSLASGGGPSYNEQFF.

In this sample, this clone turned up once. J is TRBJ2-5 and V is TRBV5-1; D gene uncertain. The CDR3 consists of 14 residues. Germline CDR1 is SGHRS and CDR2 is YFSETQ. V dropped 4 bases and J dropped 3 bases, with 13 bases sitting between them. CDR3 in amino acids: CASSPPRNKETQYF. CDR3 bases: TGCGCCAGCAGCCCCCCTAGAAATAAAGAGACCCAGTACTTC.

The V and J genes are TRBV19 and TRBJ2-1; 10 nucleotides match TRBD2. In germline, CDR1 is LNHDA, CDR2 SQIVND (reference sequence). CDR3 size: 15 residues. Trimming at V came to 4 bases and at J to 7 bases, leaving 7 bases not matched to a gene. CDR3 sequence (DNA): TGTGCCAGTAGTAATAGCGGGAGGACTTGGAATGAGCAGTTCTTC. Its protein is CASSNSGRTWNEQFF.

This rearrangement joins TRBV18 to TRBJ2-5, with 7 bases that match TRBD2. The length of the CDR3 is 17 residues. The germline V gene encodes CDR1 KGHSH and CDR2 LQKENI. The J segment lost 4 bases and the V segment lost 3 bases, leaving 14 bases of the junction unmatched. CDR3 coding DNA: TGTGCCAGCTCACCGATACCTTTGGGGGGGAGCGGAGAGACCCAGTACTTC. Residues: CASSPIPLGGSGETQYF.

The J gene is TRBJ2-7, the V gene TRBV20-1, with D uncertain. TRBJ2-5 matches the DNA end more closely, so the J call is doubtful. The length of the CDR3 is 9 residues. The germline CDR1 and CDR2 sequences are DFQATT and SNEGSKA (reference sequence). The CDR3 protein is CSAGETQYF. The CDR3 bases are TGCAGTGCCGGGGAGACCCAGTACTTC.

A word on this clone: The sample contains more than one DNA sequence encoding this CDR3. V and J are TRBV9 and TRBJ2-3; D is ambiguous. The CDR3 has 13 residues. CDR1 and CDR2 from the germline V gene are SGDLS and YYNGEE. V lost 0 bases and J 2 bases, leaving 4 bases between the germline ends. In DNA form, the CDR3 reads TGTGCCAGCAGCGTAGTCGTCACAGATACGCAGTATTTT. This encodes CASSVVVTDTQYF.

This clone appeared a few times. The chain links TRBV11-2 to TRBJ2-2, with D unclear. Germline V gives CDR1 SGHAT, CDR2 FQNNGV. The length of the CDR3 is 14 residues. The V end was cut by 5 bases, the J end by 1 base, with 8 bases between. CDR3 sequence reads: CASSLTWNTGELFF. The DNA for the CDR3 is TGTGCCAGCAGCCTTACATGGAACACCGGGGAGCTGTTTTTT.

The chain uses TRBV11-2 and TRBJ2-3, with 9 nucleotides matching TRBD2. V shed 3 bases and J 4 bases; nucleotides not matched to a gene: 2. The germline gives CDR1 SGHAT, CDR2 FQNNGV. The CDR3 contains 14 residues. For the CDR3, the DNA is TGTGCCAGCAGCTTTAGGACTAGCGCAGATACGCAGTATTTT. As protein: CASSFRTSADTQYF.

V is TRBV19 and J is TRBJ2-7; no clear D. The CDR3 is 13 amino acids. Germline CDR1 reads LNHDA; CDR2 reads SQIVND (reference sequence). The V and J ends lost 7 bases and 3 bases respectively, with 13 bases between them. The CDR3 nucleotides read TGTGCCAGTACGGGCGCCACCAACTACGAGCAGTACTTC. This sequence encodes CASTGATNYEQYF. Supplemented by reference TRBV19 and TRBJ2-7, the full variable domain reads DGGITQSPKYLFRKEGQNVTLSCEQNLNHDAMYWYRQDPGQGLRLIYYSQIVNDFQKGDIAEGYSVSREKKESFPLTVTSAQKNPTAFYLCASTGATNYEQYFGPGTRLTVT.

This chain links TRBV7-2 with TRBJ2-1; no clear D gene. The CDR3 spans 12 residues. Trimming pared 1 base from V and 12 bases from J, leaving 10 bases between. CDR1 is SGHTA and CDR2 is FQGNSA in the germline V gene. This CDR3 reads CASSLVGMGQFF. The CDR3 bases are TGTGCCAGCAGCTTAGTAGGAATGGGGCAGTTCTTC.